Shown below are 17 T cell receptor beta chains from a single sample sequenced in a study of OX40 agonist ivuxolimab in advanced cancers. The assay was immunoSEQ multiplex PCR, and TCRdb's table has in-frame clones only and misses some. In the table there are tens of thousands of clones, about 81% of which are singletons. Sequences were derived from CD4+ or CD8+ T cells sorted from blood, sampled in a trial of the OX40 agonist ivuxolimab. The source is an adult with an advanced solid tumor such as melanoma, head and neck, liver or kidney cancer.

The CDR3 DNA is TGCAGCGTTCTATTTGAGACCCAGTACTTC. It codes for CSVLFETQYF. The V and J genes are TRBV29-1 and TRBJ2-5; no firm D call. The V gene's germline CDR1 is SQVTM and CDR2 ANQGSEA. This CDR3 has 10 residues. V lost 5 bases and J lost 5, with 6 bases in between.

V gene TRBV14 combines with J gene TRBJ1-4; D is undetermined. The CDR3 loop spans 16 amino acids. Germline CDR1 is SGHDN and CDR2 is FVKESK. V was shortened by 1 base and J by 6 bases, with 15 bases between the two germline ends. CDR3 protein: CASSQVRREYDEKLFF. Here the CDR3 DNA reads TGTGCCAGCAGCCAAGTCAGGAGGGAGTATGATGAAAAACTGTTTTTT. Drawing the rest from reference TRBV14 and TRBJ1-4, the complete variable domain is EAGVTQFPSHSVIEKGQTVTLRCDPISGHDNLYWYRRVMGKEIKFLLHFVKESKQDESGMPNNRFLAERTGGTYSTLKVQPAELEDSGVYFCASSQVRREYDEKLFFGSGTQLSVL.

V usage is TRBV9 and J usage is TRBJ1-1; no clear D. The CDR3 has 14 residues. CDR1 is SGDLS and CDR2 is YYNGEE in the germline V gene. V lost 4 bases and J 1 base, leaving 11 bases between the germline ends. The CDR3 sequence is CASSLDGRNTEAFF. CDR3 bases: TGTGCCAGCAGCTTAGACGGGAGGAACACTGAAGCTTTCTTT.

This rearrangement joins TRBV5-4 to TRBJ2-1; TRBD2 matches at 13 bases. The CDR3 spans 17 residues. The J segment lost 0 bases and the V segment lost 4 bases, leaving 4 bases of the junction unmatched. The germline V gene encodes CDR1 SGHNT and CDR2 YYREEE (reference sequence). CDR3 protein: CASSQGTSGISYNEQFF. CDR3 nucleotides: TGTGCCAGCAGCCAGGGGACTAGCGGGATCTCCTACAATGAGCAGTTCTTC.

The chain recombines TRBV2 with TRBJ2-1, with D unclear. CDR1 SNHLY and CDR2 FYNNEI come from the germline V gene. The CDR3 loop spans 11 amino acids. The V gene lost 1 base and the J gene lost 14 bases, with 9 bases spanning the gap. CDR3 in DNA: TGTGCCAGCAGTGAAGTACAGACGGAGTTCTTC. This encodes CASSEVQTEFF.

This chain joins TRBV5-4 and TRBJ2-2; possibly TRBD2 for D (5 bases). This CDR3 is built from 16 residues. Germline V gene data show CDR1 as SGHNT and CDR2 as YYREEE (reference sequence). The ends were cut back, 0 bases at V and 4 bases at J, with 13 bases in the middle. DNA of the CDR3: TGTGCCAGCAGCTTGGGGGCCGCTCGGGGCACCGGGGAGCTGTTTTTT. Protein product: CASSLGAARGTGELFF.

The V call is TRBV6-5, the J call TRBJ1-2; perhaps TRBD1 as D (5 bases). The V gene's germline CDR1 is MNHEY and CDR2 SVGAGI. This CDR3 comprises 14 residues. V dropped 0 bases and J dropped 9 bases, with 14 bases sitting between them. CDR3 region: CASSYSDLGPRYTF. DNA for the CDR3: TGTGCCAGCAGTTACTCGGACTTGGGACCGCGCTACACCTTC.

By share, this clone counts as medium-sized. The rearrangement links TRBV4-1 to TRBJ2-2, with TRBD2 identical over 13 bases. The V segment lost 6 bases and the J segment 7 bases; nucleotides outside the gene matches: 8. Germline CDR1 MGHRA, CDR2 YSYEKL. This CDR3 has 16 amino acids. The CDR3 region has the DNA TGCGCCAGCAGTCTGACTAGCGGGAGGACTGGCGGGGAGCTGTTTTTT. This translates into CASSLTSGRTGGELFF.

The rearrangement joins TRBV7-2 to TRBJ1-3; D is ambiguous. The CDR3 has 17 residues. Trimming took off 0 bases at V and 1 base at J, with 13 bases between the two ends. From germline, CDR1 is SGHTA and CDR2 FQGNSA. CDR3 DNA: TGTGCCAGCAGCTTAGCGCCGATAGGGAGGTCTGGAAACACCATATATTTT. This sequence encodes CASSLAPIGRSGNTIYF.

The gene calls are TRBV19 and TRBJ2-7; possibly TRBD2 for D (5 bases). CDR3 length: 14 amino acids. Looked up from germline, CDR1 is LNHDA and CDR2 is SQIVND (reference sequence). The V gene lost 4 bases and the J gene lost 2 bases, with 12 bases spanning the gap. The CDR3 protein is CASSTSLYTYEQYF. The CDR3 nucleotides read TGTGCCAGTAGTACTAGCCTCTATACCTACGAGCAGTACTTC.

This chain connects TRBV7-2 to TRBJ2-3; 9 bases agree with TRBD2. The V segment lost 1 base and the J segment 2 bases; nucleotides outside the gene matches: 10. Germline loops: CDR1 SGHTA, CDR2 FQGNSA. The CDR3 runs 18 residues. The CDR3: CASSLGTFAGGFTDTQYF. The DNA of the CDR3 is TGTGCCAGCAGCTTAGGGACCTTCGCGGGAGGGTTCACAGATACGCAGTATTTT.

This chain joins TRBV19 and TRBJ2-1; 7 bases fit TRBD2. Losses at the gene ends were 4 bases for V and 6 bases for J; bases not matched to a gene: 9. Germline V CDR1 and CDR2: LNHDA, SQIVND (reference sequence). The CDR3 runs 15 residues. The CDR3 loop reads CASSNFQLASNEQFF. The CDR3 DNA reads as TGTGCCAGTAGTAACTTCCAACTAGCGTCCAATGAGCAGTTCTTC. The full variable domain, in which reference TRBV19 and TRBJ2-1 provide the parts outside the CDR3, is DGGITQSPKYLFRKEGQNVTLSCEQNLNHDAMYWYRQDPGQGLRLIYYSQIVNDFQKGDIAEGYSVSREKKESFPLTVTSAQKNPTAFYLCASSNFQLASNEQFFGPGTRLTVL.

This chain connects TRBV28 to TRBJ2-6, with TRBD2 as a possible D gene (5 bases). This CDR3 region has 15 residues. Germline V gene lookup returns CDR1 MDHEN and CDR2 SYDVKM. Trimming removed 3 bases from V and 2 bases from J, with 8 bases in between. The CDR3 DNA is TGTGCCAGCAGTTTGCTGAGGGCTGGGGCCAACGTCCTGACTTTC. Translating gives CASSLLRAGANVLTF.

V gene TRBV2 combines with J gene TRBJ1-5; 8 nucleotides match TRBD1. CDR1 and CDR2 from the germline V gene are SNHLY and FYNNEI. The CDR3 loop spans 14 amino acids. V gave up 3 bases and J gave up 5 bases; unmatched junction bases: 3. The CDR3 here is CASSEDRVHQPQHF. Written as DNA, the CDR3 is TGTGCCAGCAGTGAGGACAGGGTGCATCAGCCCCAGCATTTT.

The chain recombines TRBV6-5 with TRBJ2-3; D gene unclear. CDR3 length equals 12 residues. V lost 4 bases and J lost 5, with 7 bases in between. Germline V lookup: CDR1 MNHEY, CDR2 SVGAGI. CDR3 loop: CASSSPGDTQYF. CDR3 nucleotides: TGTGCCAGCAGTTCCCCGGGAGATACGCAGTATTTT.

The CDR3 loop is CASSALQETQYF. The CDR3 nucleotides read TGTGCCAGCAGCGCTCTCCAAGAGACCCAGTACTTC. This chain uses TRBV9 with TRBJ2-5; D unresolved. The germline V gene encodes CDR1 SGDLS and CDR2 YYNGEE. The CDR3 has 12 amino acids. V lost 3 bases to trimming and J lost 1 base, with 4 bases between them. Complete variable domain (other parts from reference TRBV9 and TRBJ2-5): DSGVTQTPKHLITATGQRVTLRCSPRSGDLSVYWYQQSLDQGLQFLIQYYNGEERAKGNILERFSAQQFPDLHSELNLSSLELGDSALYFCASSALQETQYFGPGTRLLVL.

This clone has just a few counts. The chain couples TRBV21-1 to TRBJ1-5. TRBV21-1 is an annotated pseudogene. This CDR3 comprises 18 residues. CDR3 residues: CASSPPLAGAYSNQPQHF. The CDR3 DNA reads TGTGCCAGCAGCCCCCCGTTAGCGGGTGCCTATAGCAATCAGCCCCAGCATTTT.